This entry lists 32 T cell receptor beta chains sequenced from one sample in a study of T cells in Graves' hyperthyroidism and ophthalmopathy. It was RNA transcripts that yielded the amplified TCR beta CDR3 regions. TCR CDR3 underwent first-round RT-PCR with the HTBI primer set. TCRdb passed the multiplex PCR reads through MiXCR, listing each CDR3 protein once. The table shows about 620,000 distinct CDR3 sequences, with about 17% occurring only once. The sample comprised blood. The source of these receptors is a woman in her 30s with Graves' hyperthyroidism.

This clonotype was detected a few times. The rearrangement uses TRBV4-1 and TRBJ2-3; D ambiguous. Germline CDR1 MGHRA, CDR2 YSYEKL. The length of the CDR3 is 13 residues. Trimming took 2 bases from V and 4 from J, leaving 7 bases between them. As DNA, the CDR3 is TGCGCCAGCAGCCAAATACGGGCAGATACGCAGTATTTT. Encoded protein: CASSQIRADTQYF.

The chain uses TRBV20-1 and TRBJ1-1, with D maybe TRBD1 (5 bases). From germline, CDR1 is DFQATT and CDR2 SNEGSKA (reference sequence). CDR3 length: 16 amino acids. V lost 1 base and J lost 5, with 20 bases in between. The CDR3 DNA reads as TGCAGTGCTAGAGTGAGGCCAGGGAAGGTAGCAACTGAAGCTTTCTTT. Its protein is CSARVRPGKVATEAFF.

This clonotype showed up just a few times. This sequence joins TRBV24-1 and TRBJ2-2, with D possibly being TRBD1 (6 bases). CDR3 size: 15 residues. Trimming cost V 2 bases and J 7 bases, with 13 bases left between them. CDR1 is KGHDR and CDR2 is SFDVKD in the germline V gene. Here the CDR3 reads CATSDSGERVGELFF. Written as DNA, the CDR3 is TGTGCCACCAGTGATTCAGGGGAGCGTGTCGGGGAGCTGTTTTTT.

CDR3 bases: TGTGCCAGCAGCTTAAAAGGCGGAGCCACAGATACGCAGTATTTT. Its translation: CASSLKGGATDTQYF. This chain joins TRBV7-9 and TRBJ2-3; D gene ambiguous. Germline lookup yields CDR1 SEHNR and CDR2 FQNEAQ (reference sequence). Trimming removed 2 bases from V and 2 bases from J, with 11 bases in between. This CDR3 region has 15 residues.

This clonotype was seen many times. J is TRBJ2-7 and V is TRBV6-2 or TRBV6-3; weak D call: TRBD2 (6 bases). The CDR3 loop spans 13 amino acids. Trimming cost V 8 bases and J 3 bases, with 14 bases left between them. The germline CDR1 and CDR2 sequences are MNHEY and SVGEGT. The CDR3 loop reads CASGAGSYYEQYF. The CDR3 region has the DNA TGTGCCAGCGGTGCCGGGAGCTACTACGAGCAGTACTTC.

CDR3 protein: CSANRGDTEAFF. In nucleotides, the CDR3 is TGCAGTGCCAACAGGGGGGACACTGAAGCTTTCTTT. This chain joins TRBV20-1 and TRBJ1-1, with 8 bases identical to TRBD1. J gave up 3 bases and V 6 bases, and 3 bases lay outside the gene matches. Germline V gene sequence: CDR1 DFQATT, CDR2 SNEGSKA (reference sequence). The CDR3 runs to 12 residues.

Regarding this clonotype: One end of the junction varies from germline; a read error may be responsible. The chain uses TRBV6-1 and TRBJ1-5; no firm D call. Germline V CDR1 and CDR2: MNHNS, SASEGT. The CDR3 loop spans 15 amino acids. For the CDR3, the DNA is TGTGCCAACAGTGAATCCGGGGTGAGCAATCAGCCCCAGCATTTT. It yields the protein CANSESGVSNQPQHF.

This clonotype was observed at least ten times. The chain recombines TRBV11-2 with TRBJ1-2, with 9 bases that match TRBD1. Germline V gives CDR1 SGHAT, CDR2 FQNNGV. The CDR3 sequence is 16 residues long. V dropped 1 base and J dropped 7; count of bases not matched to a gene: 10. DNA for the CDR3: TGTGCCAGCAGCTTAGGTCCAGTGACAGGGGGTAGTGGCTACACCTTC. Its protein is CASSLGPVTGGSGYTF.

Many counts were recorded for this clonotype. The chain combines TRBV13 with TRBJ1-4, with D maybe TRBD1 (5 bases). This CDR3 is built from 14 residues. V was shortened by 2 bases and J by 7 bases, with 11 bases between the two germline ends. Per germline, CDR1 PRHDT and CDR2 FYEKMQ (reference sequence). Here the CDR3 reads CASSLFQGTEKLFF. CDR3 coding DNA: TGTGCCAGCAGCTTATTCCAGGGTACTGAAAAACTGTTTTTT.

V is TRBV28 and J is TRBJ2-5; D is possibly TRBD2 (6 bases). Germline V CDR1 and CDR2: MDHEN, SYDVKM. V was clipped by 2 bases and J by 5 bases, with 15 bases between them. There are 15 residues in the CDR3. Here the CDR3 DNA reads TGTGCCAGCAGTTTAATAGGGAGCCGGGGGGAGACCCAGTACTTC. Amino acids: CASSLIGSRGETQYF.

About this clonotype itself: This may be a read error, as it is one base from a much larger clone. The chain couples TRBV29-1 to TRBJ2-3; D is possibly TRBD2 (5 bases). Trimming stripped 5 bases from V and 2 bases from J, with 14 bases between. CDR1 and CDR2 (germline): SQVTM, ANQGSEA. There are 14 residues in the CDR3. The CDR3, as DNA: TGCAGCGTTCTTAGGGCTAGCTTCACAGATACGCAGTATTTT. Translated: CSVLRASFTDTQYF.

This clonotype has more than one count but fewer than ten. The chain carries TRBV7-2 and TRBJ2-3; no definite D call. Germline CDR1 is SGHTA and CDR2 is FQGNSA. The V end lost 1 base, the J end lost 8 bases, and 7 bases lay between the germline ends. The CDR3 is 12 residues long. The DNA of the CDR3 is TGTGCCAGCAGCTTAGACTTCGGTACGCAGTATTTT. Protein sequence: CASSLDFGTQYF.

The chain employs TRBV4-1 and TRBJ2-1; 7 bases match TRBD2. The CDR3 covers 16 residues. J was trimmed by 2 bases and V by 1 base; bases with no gene match: 5. Per the germline V gene, CDR1 is MGHRA and CDR2 is YSYEKL. The DNA of the CDR3 is TGCGCCAGCAGCCAAGCTAGCGGCGTAACCTACAATGAGCAGTTCTTC. Its protein product is CASSQASGVTYNEQFF.

DNA for the CDR3: TGCAGTGCTAGAGAGCCTCTCAATGAAAAACTGTTTTTT. Encoded protein: CSAREPLNEKLFF. The chain uses TRBV20-1 and TRBJ1-4; D call uncertain. V was clipped by 0 bases and J by 5 bases, with 7 bases between them. This CDR3 comprises 13 residues. CDR1 is DFQATT, CDR2 SNEGSKA, per germline (reference sequence).

Note on this clonotype: A much bigger clone sits one base away, suggesting this may be a read error. The chain employs TRBV11-2 and TRBJ2-7; the match to TRBD1 covers 8 bases. The germline V gene encodes CDR1 SGHAT and CDR2 FQNNGV. CDR3 size: 17 residues. The CDR3 region has the DNA TGTGCCAGCAGCAACGTTGGACAGGGCCTCCCGTCCTACGAGCGGTACTTC. It yields the protein CASSNVGQGLPSYERYF.

This sequence joins TRBV5-6 and TRBJ2-7; 10 bases are a match to TRBD2. Germline trimming cut 2 bases from V and 2 bases from J; bases unmatched to any gene: 7. Germline assignment: CDR1 SGHDT and CDR2 YYEEEE. CDR3 size: 16 residues. The CDR3 loop is CASSFGAGGNPYEQYF. In DNA, the CDR3 is TGTGCCAGCAGCTTCGGAGCGGGAGGGAACCCCTACGAGCAGTACTTC.

This clonotype turned up a few times. The chain joins TRBV5-4 to TRBJ2-1, with D perhaps matching TRBD2 (6 bases). The CDR3 totals 13 residues. V was shortened by 0 bases and J by 9 bases, with 10 bases between the two germline ends. CDR1 and CDR2 from the germline V gene are SGHNT and YYREEE (reference sequence). The chain's CDR3 is CASSLVPRGEQFF. CDR3 bases: TGTGCCAGCAGCTTGGTTCCGCGGGGTGAGCAGTTCTTC.

This clonotype was picked up many times. This sequence joins TRBV28 and TRBJ2-7, with 11 bases identical to TRBD2. CDR1 and CDR2 from the germline V gene are MDHEN and SYDVKM. The V gene end was trimmed by 7 bases and the J gene end by 1 base; junction bases not matched to a gene: 12. This CDR3 comprises 17 residues. CDR3 sequence: CASISAYGTSGSYEQYF. DNA for the CDR3: TGTGCCAGCATCTCCGCCTACGGGACTAGCGGATCCTACGAGCAGTACTTC.

This clonotype occurred many times. The CDR3 DNA is TGTGCCAGCAGGACCGGGACAGGGTCCCACGAGCAGTACTTC. Translating it yields CASRTGTGSHEQYF. The rearrangement joins TRBV2 to TRBJ2-7, with 9 bases identical to TRBD1. Germline loops: CDR1 SNHLY, CDR2 FYNNEI. Losses at the gene ends were 6 bases for V and 5 bases for J; bases not matched to a gene: 8. The CDR3 is 14 residues long.

There are many counts of this clonotype. The chain combines TRBV7-9 with TRBJ2-7; D unresolved. The V end lost 2 bases, the J end lost 0 bases, and 11 bases lay between the germline ends. Germline CDR1 is SEHNR and CDR2 is FQNEAQ (reference sequence). CDR3 length: 15 amino acids. CDR3 protein: CASSLLGSASYEQYF. Here the CDR3 DNA reads TGTGCCAGCAGCTTATTAGGGTCAGCCTCCTACGAGCAGTACTTC.

The rearrangement links TRBV20-1 to TRBJ2-2; no clear D. The length of the CDR3 is 13 residues. Germline CDR1 DFQATT, CDR2 SNEGSKA (reference sequence). Trimming removed 1 base at V and 5 bases at J, with 8 bases between. In DNA form, the CDR3 reads TGCAGTGCTAGAGCCAGGATAACCGGGGAGCTGTTTTTT. This gives the protein CSARARITGELFF.

This clonotype was found many times. The chain combines TRBV11-3 with TRBJ2-3, with D perhaps matching TRBD1 or TRBD2 (5 bases each). This CDR3 is built from 14 residues. V was cut by 5 bases and J by 4 bases, with 13 bases left in between. The germline V gene has CDR1 SGHNT and CDR2 YENEEA. The CDR3 nucleotides are TGTGCCAGCAGCCTAGGGACCTTATCAGATACGCAGTATTTT. It is translated as CASSLGTLSDTQYF.

The V and J genes are TRBV7-9 and TRBJ2-1; 11 nucleotides agree with TRBD1. V lost 3 bases to trimming and J lost 4 bases; unmatched junction nucleotides: 11. Germline loops: CDR1 SEHNR, CDR2 FQNEAQ (reference sequence). The CDR3 is 18 residues long. The CDR3 region has the DNA TGTGCCAGCAGCTTTAGGGAAGGGACAGGGGGGAATTACAATGAGCAGTTCTTC. Translation: CASSFREGTGGNYNEQFF.

This clonotype has at least ten counts. The rearrangement links TRBV6-1 to TRBJ2-7; tentatively, D is TRBD1 or TRBD2 (5 bases each). The V gene lost 2 bases and the J gene lost 2 bases, with 10 bases spanning the gap. This CDR3 is 14 amino acids long. Per germline, CDR1 MNHNS and CDR2 SASEGT. The CDR3 protein is CASSELVGAYEQYF. CDR3 bases: TGTGCCAGCAGTGAACTGGTGGGGGCCTACGAGCAGTACTTC.

V usage is TRBV5-1 and J usage is TRBJ2-2; possible D gene TRBD1, 5 bases. CDR1 SGHRS and CDR2 YFSETQ come from the germline V gene. V shed 3 bases and J shed 4 bases, with 10 bases lying between them. This CDR3 comprises 14 residues. Written as DNA, the CDR3 is TGCGCCAGCAGCTACCCCCAGGGCACCGGGGAGCTGTTTTTT. Protein sequence: CASSYPQGTGELFF.

This clonotype was counted between two and nine times. CDR3 region: CAWSGLAGGETQYF. CDR3 coding DNA: TGTGCCTGGAGCGGACTAGCGGGAGGAGAGACCCAGTACTTC. The rearrangement uses TRBV30 and TRBJ2-5; TRBD2 aligns across 14 bases. Germline assignment: CDR1 GTSNPN and CDR2 SVGIG (reference sequence). With 3 bases clipped from V and 4 bases from J, the junction kept 1 base outside the gene matches. CDR3 length equals 14 residues.

This clonotype has just one count. A much larger clone differs from this one at a single base, so this may be a read error. This likely comes from a read error, as the CDR3 has no conserved phenylalanine or tryptophan at its end. The chain uses TRBV7-2 and TRBJ1-2; D not certain. The CDR3 is made up of 15 amino acids. Germline V lookup: CDR1 SGHTA, CDR2 FQGNSA. The germline V and J ends were trimmed by 0 bases and 8 bases, with 16 bases remaining between them. CDR3 sequence reads: CASSLASATPRGYTL. As DNA, the CDR3 is TGTGCCAGCAGCTTAGCGTCAGCCACACCTCGGGGCTACACCCTC.

This clonotype was seen repeatedly, ten times or more. The chain joins TRBV20-1 to TRBJ2-7; TRBD2 matches at 9 bases. V dropped 6 bases and J dropped 0; count of bases not matched to a gene: 9. The CDR3 covers 15 residues. The V gene's germline CDR1 is DFQATT and CDR2 SNEGSKA (reference sequence). The CDR3 protein is CSANPLAGSSYEQYF. DNA of the CDR3: TGCAGTGCCAATCCTCTAGCGGGAAGCTCCTACGAGCAGTACTTC.

This clonotype came up many times. The J gene is TRBJ2-5, the V gene TRBV20-1; no reliable D call. CDR1 and CDR2 from the germline V gene are DFQATT and SNEGSKA (reference sequence). CDR3 length: 12 amino acids. V lost 4 bases and J 2 bases, leaving 8 bases between the germline ends. CDR3: CSAKGNQETQYF. The CDR3 DNA reads as TGCAGTGCTAAGGGTAATCAAGAGACCCAGTACTTC.

The table lists this clonotype with a few counts. The chain has TRBV13 and TRBJ2-5, with 8 bases that match TRBD2. After removal of 11 bases from V and 5 bases from J, the junction contained 10 bases not matched to a gene. The germline gives CDR1 PRHDT, CDR2 FYEKMQ (reference sequence). This CDR3 spans 13 amino acids. CDR3 sequence reads: CAHGQRGTETQYF. The CDR3 nucleotides are TGTGCCCACGGACAGCGGGGGACGGAGACCCAGTACTTC.

This clonotype was found a few times. The genes are TRBV7-2 and TRBJ2-7; 11 nucleotides agree with TRBD2. The CDR3 is 18 amino acids. J gave up 2 bases and V 3 bases, and 12 bases lay outside the gene matches. Germline-derived CDR1 and CDR2 are SGHTA and FQGNSA. CDR3 in DNA: TGTGCCAGCAGCTTGGACAACTTGGGACTAGCGGTCCCCTACGAGCAGTACTTC. Translated: CASSLDNLGLAVPYEQYF.

This clonotype showed up many times. The J gene is TRBJ2-2, the V gene TRBV12-3 or TRBV12-4; TRBD1 matches at 7 bases. The CDR3 covers 16 residues. The V and J ends lost 7 bases and 5 bases, in that order; junction bases with no gene match: 13. The CDR3: CASNPVGSGGTGELFF. CDR3 nucleotides: TGTGCCAGCAACCCTGTCGGCTCAGGGGGAACCGGGGAGCTGTTTTTT.